The 16 T cell receptor beta chains below all came from one sample that was sequenced in a study of Ad26.COV2.S vaccination and SARS-CoV-2 variants. The method was immunoSEQ multiplex PCR; TCRdb's version includes in-frame clones alone and lacks a portion of them. The sample includes a few hundred thousand clones, approximately 90% of them seen just once. Specified treatment: about 20 received Ad26.COV2.S at low or high dose, single or two shots; roughly five received placebo; per-sample allocation not given. On day 63 after the first injection, vaccine and placebo recipients gave samples. Here the sequenced sample was peripheral blood, taken in a trial of Ad26.COV2.S vaccine versus placebo. The receptors here all came from a person between 18 and 65 years old who received the Ad26.COV2.S COVID-19 vaccine or a placebo.

The CDR3 spells CASSLEGDGYTF. The CDR3 nucleotides read TGCGCCAGCAGCTTGGAAGGGGATGGCTACACCTTC. The J gene is TRBJ1-2, the V gene TRBV5-1; D might be TRBD1 (5 bases). The V gene lost 0 bases and the J gene lost 6 bases, with 6 bases spanning the gap. The CDR3 consists of 12 residues. Germline values: CDR1 SGHRS, CDR2 YFSETQ.

A note on this clone: Germline is not matched at one junction end, which may reflect a read error. The chain has TRBV7-3 and TRBJ2-3; the D gene is possibly TRBD1 (6 bases). This CDR3 region has 13 residues. The germline V gene has CDR1 SGHTA and CDR2 FQGTGA. Here the CDR3 reads CASSRDRTDTQYF. The CDR3, as DNA: TGTGCCAGCAGCCGCGACAGGACAGATACACAGTATTTT.

The chain joins TRBV5-1 to TRBJ2-5, with unresolved D. The length of the CDR3 is 14 residues. Germline CDR1 SGHRS, CDR2 YFSETQ. V lost 0 bases to trimming and J lost 5 bases, with 11 bases between them. The CDR3 here is CASSLVSRVETQYF. CDR3 DNA sequence: TGCGCCAGCAGCTTGGTTTCCCGGGTTGAGACCCAGTACTTC. Drawing the rest from reference TRBV5-1 and TRBJ2-5, the complete variable domain is KAGVTQTPRYLIKTRGQQVTLSCSPISGHRSVSWYQQTPGQGLQFLFEYFSETQRNKGNFPGRFSGRQFSNSRSEMNVSTLELGDSALYLCASSLVSRVETQYFGPGTRLLVL.

The chain uses TRBV5-1 and TRBJ2-1; 7 bases are shared with TRBD1. There are 17 residues in the CDR3. Germline CDR1 reads SGHRS; CDR2 reads YFSETQ. V gave up 4 bases and J gave up 4 bases; unmatched junction bases: 14. This CDR3 reads CASSHEGDRVGYNEQFF. The CDR3 DNA reads TGCGCCAGCAGCCACGAAGGAGACAGGGTCGGATACAATGAGCAGTTCTTC.

The chain couples TRBV3-1 (or the pseudogene TRBV3-2) to TRBJ2-5; maybe TRBD2 (5 bases). In germline, CDR1 is LGHDT, CDR2 YNNKEL (reference sequence). The V gene lost 0 bases and the J gene lost 5 bases, with 13 bases spanning the gap. The CDR3 has 15 residues. The CDR3 DNA follows: TGTGCCAGCAGCCAAGATCGCTTAGCGTGGGAGACCCAGTACTTC. The encoded protein is CASSQDRLAWETQYF.

The gene calls are TRBV7-2 and TRBJ1-1; D may be TRBD1 (5 bases). V was pared by 5 bases and J by 1 base, with 14 bases between. CDR1 SGHTA and CDR2 FQGNSA come from the germline V gene. The CDR3 is 15 amino acids. DNA of the CDR3: TGTGCCAGCAGCCCAGCGGGGGGGGAGAACACTGAAGCTTTCTTT. As protein: CASSPAGGENTEAFF.

The rearrangement joins TRBV7-2 to TRBJ2-3; D call uncertain. The CDR3 runs to 11 residues. Trimming took 3 bases from V and 3 from J, leaving 1 base between them. Per the germline V gene, CDR1 is SGHTA and CDR2 is FQGNSA. CDR3 loop: CASSLTDTQYF. In DNA form, the CDR3 reads TGTGCCAGCAGCTTGACAGATACGCAGTATTTT. Drawing the rest from reference TRBV7-2 and TRBJ2-3, the complete variable domain is GAGVSQSPSNKVTEKGKDVELRCDPISGHTALYWYRQSLGQGLEFLIYFQGNSAPDKSGLPSDRFSAERTGGSVSTLTIQRTQQEDSAVYLCASSLTDTQYFGPGTRLTVL.

The genes are TRBV18 and TRBJ2-7, with D maybe TRBD1 (5 bases). The CDR3 covers 14 residues. V lost 2 bases, J lost 2 bases, and 10 bases lay in between. CDR1 and CDR2 from the germline V gene are KGHSH and LQKENI. The CDR3 sequence is CASSPGATAYEQYF. CDR3 nucleotides: TGTGCCAGCTCACCAGGGGCCACTGCCTACGAGCAGTACTTC.

This chain connects TRBV19 to TRBJ2-1, with a tentative D call TRBD2 (5 bases). V was shortened by 6 bases and J by 3 bases, with 15 bases between the two germline ends. CDR3 length equals 15 residues. Germline lookup yields CDR1 LNHDA and CDR2 SQIVND (reference sequence). As DNA, the CDR3 is TGTGCCAGTAGGCCCCCAGGAGACTACTACAATGAGCAGTTCTTC. Protein: CASRPPGDYYNEQFF.

This rearrangement joins TRBV13 to TRBJ2-7, with unresolved D. Germline CDR1 reads PRHDT; CDR2 reads FYEKMQ (reference sequence). This CDR3 region has 14 residues. Trimming took off 3 bases at V and 5 bases at J, with 14 bases between the two ends. CDR3 DNA sequence: TGTGCCAGCAGCTTGGGCCCCCTACTCCACGAGCAGTACTTC. It specifies CASSLGPLLHEQYF.

This rearrangement joins TRBV2 to TRBJ2-6, with D perhaps matching TRBD2 (5 bases). The CDR3 spans 16 residues. V was cut by 4 bases and J by 0 bases, with 10 bases left in between. Germline CDR1 SNHLY, CDR2 FYNNEI. The CDR3 coding sequence is TGTGCCAGCAGTGGGTACGGGATCTCTGGGGCCAACGTCCTGACTTTC. Its translation is CASSGYGISGANVLTF.

The chain employs TRBV7-3 and TRBJ2-1, with D perhaps TRBD2 (6 bases). Between the trimmed V and J ends, which lost 2 bases and 6 bases, there was a span of 11 bases. The CDR3 runs 14 residues. Germline CDR1 SGHTA, CDR2 FQGTGA. CDR3 sequence reads: CASSLHIAANEQFF. DNA of the CDR3: TGTGCCAGCAGCTTACACATAGCGGCCAATGAGCAGTTCTTC.

This chain uses TRBV9 with TRBJ2-4; 8 nucleotides agree with TRBD1. The V and J ends lost 3 bases and 3 bases, in that order; junction bases with no gene match: 8. The CDR3 runs to 16 residues. Germline lookup yields CDR1 SGDLS and CDR2 YYNGEE. CDR3 protein: CASSAGQGLYKNIQYF. CDR3 coding DNA: TGTGCCAGCAGCGCTGGACAGGGACTTTACAAAAACATTCAGTACTTC.

J is TRBJ2-7 and V is TRBV7-3; 9 positions agree with TRBD1. The junction had 5 bases not matched to a gene; V was cut back by 3 bases and J by 2 bases. Germline CDR1 reads SGHTA; CDR2 reads FQGTGA. The CDR3 is made up of 15 amino acids. Here the CDR3 reads CASSFRDREAYEQYF. DNA of the CDR3: TGTGCCAGCAGCTTCCGGGACAGGGAAGCCTACGAGCAGTACTTC.

This chain connects TRBV4-3 to TRBJ2-3; 9 bases match TRBD1. The J segment lost 4 bases and the V segment lost 0 bases, leaving 5 bases of the junction unmatched. This CDR3 comprises 16 residues. Germline values: CDR1 LGHNA, CDR2 YSLEER. The CDR3 loop reads CASSQEPGQGADTQYF. The CDR3 nucleotides are TGCGCCAGCAGCCAAGAACCGGGACAGGGCGCAGATACGCAGTATTTT.

This sequence joins TRBV5-4 and TRBJ2-6; tentative D call: TRBD2 (5 bases). The germline V gene encodes CDR1 SGHNT and CDR2 YYREEE (reference sequence). V lost 2 bases and J lost 4, with 19 bases in between. CDR3 length: 18 residues. CDR3 protein: CASSFLFGWGAGANVLTF. The CDR3 DNA reads TGTGCCAGCAGCTTTTTATTCGGCTGGGGAGCCGGGGCCAACGTCCTGACTTTC.